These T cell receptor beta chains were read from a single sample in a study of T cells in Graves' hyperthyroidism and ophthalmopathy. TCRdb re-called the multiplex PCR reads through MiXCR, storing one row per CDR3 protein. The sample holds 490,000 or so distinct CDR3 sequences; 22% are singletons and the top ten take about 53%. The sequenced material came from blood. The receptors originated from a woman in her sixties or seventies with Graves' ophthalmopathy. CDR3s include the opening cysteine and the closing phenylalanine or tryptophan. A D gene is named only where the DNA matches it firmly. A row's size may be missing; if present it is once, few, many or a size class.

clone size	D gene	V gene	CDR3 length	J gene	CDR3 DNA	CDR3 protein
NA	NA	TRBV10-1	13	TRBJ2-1	TGCGCCAGCAGTGATCTTAGGATGAATGAGCAGTTCTTC	CASSDLRMNEQFF
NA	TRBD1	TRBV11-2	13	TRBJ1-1	TGTGCCAGCAGCTCCTGGACAGGGAGTGAAGCTTTCTTT	CASSSWTGSEAFF
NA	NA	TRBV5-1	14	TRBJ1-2	TGCGCCAGCAGCTTGGAACAGACTTCATATGGCTACACCTTC	CASSLEQTSYGYTF
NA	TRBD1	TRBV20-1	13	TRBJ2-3	TGCAGTGCTGGACAGGGGGCCACAGATACGCAGTATTTT	CSAGQGATDTQYF
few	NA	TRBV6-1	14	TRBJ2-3	TGTGCCAGCAAGTACGGGTATAGCACAGATACGCAGTATTTT	CASKYGYSTDTQYF
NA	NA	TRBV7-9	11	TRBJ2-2	TGTGCCAGCAAGGACACCGGGGAGCTGTTTTTT	CASKDTGELFF
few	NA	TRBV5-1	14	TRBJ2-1	TGCGCCAGCAGCTTGAGAACTAGGGACAATGAGCAGTTCTTC	CASSLRTRDNEQFF
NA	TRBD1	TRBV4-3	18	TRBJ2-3	TGCGCCAGCAGCCAAGGCGATTTGGGACAGGGGGTAGCAGATACGCAGTATTTT	CASSQGDLGQGVADTQYF
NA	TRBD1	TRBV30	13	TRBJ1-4	TGTGCCTGGAGTAGGGACAGGGTTGAAAAACTGTTTTTT	CAWSRDRVEKLFF
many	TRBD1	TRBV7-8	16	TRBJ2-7	TGTGCCAGCAGCCTCACCGACAGGGTTGAAATCTACGAGCAGTACTTC	CASSLTDRVEIYEQYF
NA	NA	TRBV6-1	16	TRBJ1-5	TGTGCCAGCAGTGAGCCTAGGGGTAAAAGCAATCAGCCCCAGCATTTT	CASSEPRGKSNQPQHF
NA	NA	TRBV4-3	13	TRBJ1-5	TGCGCCAGCAGCCAAGATTCCGGTCAGCCCCAGCATTTT	CASSQDSGQPQHF
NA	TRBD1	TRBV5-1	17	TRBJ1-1	TGCGCCAGCAGCTACTCCCCTTCGGGACAGGGGAGGACTGAAGCTTTCTTT	CASSYSPSGQGRTEAFF
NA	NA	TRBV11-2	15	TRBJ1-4	TGCGCCAGCAGCAGTACCGGGACGGGGGATGAAAAACTGTTTTTT	CASSSTGTGDEKLFF
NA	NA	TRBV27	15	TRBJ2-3	TGTGCCAGCAGTTCCGGACGGGCCCGGACAGATACGCAGTATTTT	CASSSGRARTDTQYF
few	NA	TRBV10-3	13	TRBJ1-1	TGTGCCATCACAGACTCGTTTTACACTGAAGCTTTCTTT	CAITDSFYTEAFF
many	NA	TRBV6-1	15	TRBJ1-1	TGTGCCAGCGATCCTTCAGGGGTGAGAAACACTGAAGCTTTCTTT	CASDPSGVRNTEAFF
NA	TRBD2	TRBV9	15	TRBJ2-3	TGTGCCAGCAGCGCCGGGGGACTAGCATCAGATACGCAGTATTTT	CASSAGGLASDTQYF
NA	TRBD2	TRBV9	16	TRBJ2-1	TGTGCCAGCAGCTGGGGGGTAGCGGGCTCCTACAATGAGCAGTTCTTC	CASSWGVAGSYNEQFF
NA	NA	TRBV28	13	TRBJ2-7	TGTGCCAGTGTGTGGGGCGCTTCCTACGAGCAGTACTTC	CASVWGASYEQYF
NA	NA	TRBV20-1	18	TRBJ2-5	TGCAGTGCTAGAGAAACCGGCCCCCCGAATAGCGGCCAAGAGACCCAGTACTTC	CSARETGPPNSGQETQYF
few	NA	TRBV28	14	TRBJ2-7	TGTGCCAGCGGGGCCGGGGCAGGAGGGTACGAGCAGTACTTC	CASGAGAGGYEQYF
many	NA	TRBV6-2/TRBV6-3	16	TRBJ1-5	TGTGCCAGCAGTTCGGTCCTCAGGGTAAGGAGCCAGCCCCAGCATTTT	CASSSVLRVRSQPQHF
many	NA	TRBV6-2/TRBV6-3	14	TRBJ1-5	TGTGCCAGCACCCTAACGGGGTACAATCAGCCCCAGCATTTT	CASTLTGYNQPQHF
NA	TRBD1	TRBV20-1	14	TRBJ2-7	TGCAGTGCGCTCGGGACAGGGGGCGGAAACGAGCAGTACTTC	CSALGTGGGNEQYF
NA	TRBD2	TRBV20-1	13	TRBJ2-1	TGCAGTGCCGGGACTAGCGTCTACAATGAGCAGTTCTTC	CSAGTSVYNEQFF
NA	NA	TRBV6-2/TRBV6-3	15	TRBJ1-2	TGTGCCAGCAGTATAAGGACAGCAGCTAACTATGGCTACACCTTC	CASSIRTAANYGYTF
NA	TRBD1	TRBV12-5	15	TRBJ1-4	TGTGCTAGTGGTCCCCGGACAGGAGTGAGGGAAAAACTGTTTTTT	CASGPRTGVREKLFF
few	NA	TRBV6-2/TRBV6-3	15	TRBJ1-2	TGTGCCAGCAGTCGATCCTCAGGGTCATCGGTAGGCTACACCTTC	CASSRSSGSSVGYTF
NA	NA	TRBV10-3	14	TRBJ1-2	TGTGCCATCGCAAAGGGACATACCAACTATGGCTACACCTTC	CAIAKGHTNYGYTF
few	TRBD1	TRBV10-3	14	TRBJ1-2	TGTGCCATCAGTGGGACAGGGGAGGCCTATGGCTACACCTTC	CAISGTGEAYGYTF
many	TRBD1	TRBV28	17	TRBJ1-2	TGTGCCAGCAGTGACGTCCGACAGGGTTGGAAAATTTATGGCTACACCTTC	CASSDVRQGWKIYGYTF
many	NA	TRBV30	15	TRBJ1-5	TGTGCCTGGAGTCTCGGCGGCGGGCCCGGTGGGGCCCAGCATTTT	CAWSLGGGPGGAQHF
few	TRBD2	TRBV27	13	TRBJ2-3	TGTGCCAGCAGTCCCCTCCCCGGGGGGACGCAGTATTTT	CASSPLPGGTQYF
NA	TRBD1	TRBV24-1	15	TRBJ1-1	TGTGCCACCAGTGATCCCGGACAGGGGCCCACTGAAGCTTTCTTT	CATSDPGQGPTEAFF
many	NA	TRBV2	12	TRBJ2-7	TGTGCCAGCACAGACCAGTCCTACGAGCAGTACTTC	CASTDQSYEQYF
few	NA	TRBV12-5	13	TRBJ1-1	TGTGCTAGTGGTTCACTCAGAGGCACTGAAGCTTTCTTT	CASGSLRGTEAFF
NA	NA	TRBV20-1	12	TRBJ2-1	TGCAGTGCACGGGAGCCATTCGATGAGCAGTTCTTC	CSAREPFDEQFF
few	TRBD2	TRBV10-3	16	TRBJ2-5	TGTGCCATCAGTGAGTCGCGGGAGGGCCAGGGGGAGACCCAGTACTTC	CAISESREGQGETQYF
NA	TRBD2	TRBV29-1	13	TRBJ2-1	TGCAGCCCCCCCCGAATAGCGGGAGATGAGCAGTTCTTC	CSPPRIAGDEQFF
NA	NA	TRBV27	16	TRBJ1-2	TGTGCCAGCAGTTCCATCCCTCTGGATTCTAACTATGGCTACACCTTC	CASSSIPLDSNYGYTF
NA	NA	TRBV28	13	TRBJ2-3	TGTGCCAGCAGATGGCAGGGGGGAGATACGCAGTATTTT	CASRWQGGDTQYF
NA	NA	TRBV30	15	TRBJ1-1	TGCGCCTGGAGTGTACGTGGCAGCTCGGTGGCTGAAGCTTCCTTT	CAWSVRGSSVAEASF
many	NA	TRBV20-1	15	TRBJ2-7	TGCAGTGCTCCCTGGCAGCGGAGATCCACCTACGAGCAGTACTTC	CSAPWQRRSTYEQYF